What follows are 27 T cell receptor beta chains derived from one specimen sequenced in a study of blood T cell repertoires in COVID-19. The protocol was immunoSEQ multiplex PCR, while the TCRdb copy is restricted to in-frame clones and leaves out a portion. Here the sample spans 150,000 to 180,000 clones, 84% being singletons. Sequencing was performed on PBMCs or T cells enriched from blood (not recorded which). Receptor source: a man aged 45-60 years who had recovered from COVID-19.

CDR3 nucleotides: TGTGCCAGCAGCTCCGGGACACCTTACTATGGCTACACCTTC. This gives the protein CASSSGTPYYGYTF. The chain carries TRBV7-9 and TRBJ1-2, with a tentative D call TRBD1 (6 bases). The CDR3 extends over 14 amino acids. Deletions cut 4 bases from V and 3 bases from J, with 12 bases between. Germline V gene sequence: CDR1 SEHNR, CDR2 FQNEAQ (reference sequence).

The chain recombines TRBV4-1 with TRBJ2-7, with TRBD1 as a possible D gene (5 bases). This CDR3 region has 17 residues. From germline, CDR1 is MGHRA and CDR2 YSYEKL. Trimming removed 1 base at V and 0 bases at J, with 16 bases between. The chain's CDR3 is CASSQVQDPRGSYEQYF. The CDR3 DNA reads as TGCGCCAGCAGCCAAGTCCAGGACCCTAGGGGCTCCTACGAGCAGTACTTC.

V is TRBV13 and J is TRBJ1-2, with no clear D. The CDR3 contains 13 residues. Trimming took 0 bases from V and 4 from J, leaving 6 bases between them. The V gene's germline CDR1 is PRHDT and CDR2 FYEKMQ (reference sequence). In DNA, the CDR3 is TGTGCCAGCAGCTTAGGGGGAGGCTATGGCTACACCTTC. It translates to CASSLGGGYGYTF.

As for this clone: Other DNA sequences in this specimen translate into the identical CDR3. V usage is TRBV18 and J usage is TRBJ1-1; D is unresolved. The CDR3 is 13 residues long. Germline loops: CDR1 KGHSH, CDR2 LQKENI. The V and J ends lost 1 base and 1 base respectively, with 4 bases between them. The CDR3 region has the DNA TGTGCCAGCTCACCACATAAGAACACTGAAGCTTTCTTT. This gives the protein CASSPHKNTEAFF.

The chain recombines TRBV7-9 with TRBJ2-7, with 9 bases that match TRBD1. This CDR3 comprises 17 residues. Trimming took 2 bases from V and 4 from J; bases not matched to a gene: 12. From germline, CDR1 is SEHNR and CDR2 FQNEAQ (reference sequence). The chain's CDR3 is CASSLSSRGQGIYEQYF. For the CDR3, the DNA is TGTGCCAGCAGCTTAAGTAGTCGGGGACAGGGAATTTACGAGCAGTACTTC.

The V and J genes are TRBV7-9 and TRBJ2-6; weak D call: TRBD1 (6 bases). CDR1 is SEHNR, CDR2 FQNEAQ, per germline (reference sequence). Deletions cut 5 bases from V and 4 bases from J, with 9 bases between. This CDR3 is 14 amino acids long. The CDR3 nucleotides are TGTGCCAGCAGCACAGGGTCGGGGGCCAACGTCCTGACTTTC. It yields the protein CASSTGSGANVLTF.

The chain has TRBV7-9 and TRBJ2-5, with 9 bases fitting TRBD1. This CDR3 region has 15 residues. V lost 4 bases, J lost 4 bases, and 7 bases stayed unmatched. CDR1 SEHNR and CDR2 FQNEAQ come from the germline V gene (reference sequence). As DNA, the CDR3 is TGTGCCAGCAGCTGGGGGGGACAGGGTGGAGAGACCCAGTACTTC. This sequence encodes CASSWGGQGGETQYF.

The chain couples TRBV5-1 to TRBJ1-2; 9 bases are a match to TRBD1. The CDR3 is 15 residues long. Germline V gives CDR1 SGHRS, CDR2 YFSETQ. Trimming at V came to 3 bases and at J to 3 bases, leaving 6 bases not matched to a gene. DNA of the CDR3: TGCGCCAGCAGCTACACAGGGGGCGCTGACTATGGCTACACCTTC. Its translation is CASSYTGGADYGYTF.

The chain has TRBV6-5 and TRBJ1-6; 11 bases map to TRBD1. V lost 0 bases and J lost 10; bases outside the gene matches: 5. The CDR3 spans 16 residues. Germline CDR1 MNHEY, CDR2 SVGAGI. CDR3 in DNA: TGTGCCAGCAGTTACTCTTCCGGGACAGGGGGATCACCCCTCCACTTT. Its protein is CASSYSSGTGGSPLHF.

This clone has a handful of counts. J is TRBJ2-1 and V is TRBV9; 8 nucleotides match TRBD1. Trimming cost V 0 bases and J 5 bases; bases outside gene matches: 4. The V gene's germline CDR1 is SGDLS and CDR2 YYNGEE. CDR3 length equals 15 residues. The CDR3, as DNA: TGTGCCAGCAGCGTAGGGCCAGGGGGCAACAATGAGCAGTTCTTC. This translates into CASSVGPGGNNEQFF.

The chain joins TRBV21-1 to TRBJ2-5; the listed D gene, TRBD2, was not tested against the DNA. TRBV21-1 is an annotated pseudogene. This CDR3 comprises 12 residues. CDR3: CASSNEQETQYF. Here the CDR3 DNA reads TGTGCCAGCAGCAATGAGCAAGAGACCCAGTACTTC.

V and J are TRBV30 and TRBJ1-6, with D tentatively TRBD1 (6 bases). V dropped 4 bases and J dropped 5 bases, with 9 bases sitting between them. Germline values: CDR1 GTSNPN, CDR2 SVGIG (reference sequence). This CDR3 comprises 13 residues. CDR3 DNA: TGTGCCTGGAAGGGGGTTGATAATTCACCCCTCCACTTT. Protein: CAWKGVDNSPLHF. The full variable domain, in which reference TRBV30 and TRBJ1-6 provide the parts outside the CDR3, is SQTIHQWPATLVQPVGSPLSLECTVEGTSNPNLYWYRQAAGRGLQLLFYSVGIGQISSEVPQNLSASRPQDRQFILSSKKLLLSDSGFYLCAWKGVDNSPLHFGNGTRLTVT.

The chain recombines TRBV7-2 with TRBJ2-5; TRBD2 matches 8 bases. CDR1 is SGHTA, CDR2 FQGNSA, per germline. CDR3 length: 17 residues. Trimming cost V 2 bases and J 5 bases; bases outside gene matches: 13. The CDR3 spells CASSLLPASGGSETQYF. In DNA, the CDR3 is TGTGCCAGCAGCTTACTCCCCGCCTCGGGGGGGAGTGAGACCCAGTACTTC.

This clone was picked up a small number of times. The rearrangement uses TRBV6-5 and TRBJ2-2; no reliable D call. Per germline, CDR1 MNHEY and CDR2 SVGAGI. V was clipped by 2 bases and J by 3 bases, with 4 bases between them. The CDR3 runs 13 residues. The CDR3, as DNA: TGTGCCAGCAGTTACGGCCACACCGGGGAGCTGTTTTTT. Protein sequence: CASSYGHTGELFF.

The chain links TRBV10-3 to TRBJ1-2; D uncertain. V shed 2 bases and J shed 5 bases, with 9 bases lying between them. The CDR3 consists of 13 residues. Germline V CDR1 and CDR2: ENHRY, SYGVKD. This chain's CDR3 is CAISEGREYGYTF. The CDR3 region has the DNA TGTGCCATCAGTGAGGGGAGGGAATATGGCTACACCTTC.

This clone has more than one count but fewer than ten. The chain carries TRBV11-3 and TRBJ2-2, with D perhaps matching TRBD1 (6 bases). CDR3 length equals 17 residues. The germline gives CDR1 SGHNT, CDR2 YENEEA. The V and J ends lost 4 bases and 0 bases respectively, with 15 bases between them. The CDR3 DNA is TGTGCCAGCAGCTACCCGGACAGAATCGCGAACACCGGGGAGCTGTTTTTT. Protein: CASSYPDRIANTGELFF.

This sequence joins TRBV7-6 and TRBJ2-1, with 10 bases lining up with TRBD2. The germline V gene encodes CDR1 SGHVS and CDR2 FNYEAQ. The CDR3 consists of 16 residues. Germline trimming cut 7 bases from V and 6 bases from J; bases unmatched to any gene: 12. In nucleotides, the CDR3 is TGTGCCAGCACCATAGGGGGGGCTAGCGGGGGCAATGAGCAGTTCTTC. Residues: CASTIGGASGGNEQFF.

V gene TRBV19 combines with J gene TRBJ2-7; 11 bases align to TRBD2. CDR1 is LNHDA and CDR2 is SQIVND in the germline V gene (reference sequence). CDR3 length: 15 residues. The J segment lost 3 bases and the V segment lost 4 bases, leaving 5 bases of the junction unmatched. The DNA for the CDR3 is TGTGCCAGTAGTAGTGCTAGCGGGGGGAACTACGAGCAGTACTTC. This gives the protein CASSSASGGNYEQYF.

The chain uses TRBV3-1 (or the pseudogene TRBV3-2) and TRBJ2-4; D gene unclear. With 2 bases removed from V and 0 bases from J, the gap between germline ends came to 8 bases. Germline assignment: CDR1 LGHDT and CDR2 YNNKEL (reference sequence). The length of the CDR3 is 15 residues. CDR3 in amino acids: CASSQSALAKNIQYF. CDR3 nucleotide sequence: TGTGCCAGCAGCCAATCTGCGCTAGCCAAAAACATTCAGTACTTC.

The chain uses TRBV19 and TRBJ2-1, with D perhaps TRBD1 (6 bases). The germline gives CDR1 LNHDA, CDR2 SQIVND (reference sequence). The V and J ends lost 5 bases and 0 bases respectively, with 11 bases between them. The CDR3 is 15 amino acids. CDR3: CASSPGVSSYNEQFF. The CDR3, as DNA: TGTGCCAGTAGTCCAGGGGTTAGCTCCTACAATGAGCAGTTCTTC.

Here the CDR3 reads CSASAWGLAGNEQFF. The DNA of the CDR3 is TGCAGTGCTAGTGCTTGGGGGCTAGCGGGCAATGAGCAGTTCTTC. The rearrangement links TRBV20-1 to TRBJ2-1; 8 nucleotides line up with TRBD2. V trimming: 3 bases; J trimming: 6 bases; junction bases outside the gene matches: 10. The CDR3 is 15 residues long. CDR1 is DFQATT, CDR2 SNEGSKA, per germline (reference sequence).

V usage is TRBV16 and J usage is TRBJ2-1, with 7 bases that match TRBD1. The CDR3 consists of 15 residues. Germline V gene data show CDR1 as KGHSY and CDR2 as FQNENV. After removal of 4 bases from V and 6 bases from J, the junction contained 9 bases not matched to a gene. In DNA, the CDR3 is TGTGCCAGCAGCCCCGGACAGGAGAATGCCAATGAGCAGTTCTTC. The encoded protein is CASSPGQENANEQFF. Using reference TRBV16 and TRBJ2-1 for the parts outside the CDR3, the full variable domain is GEEVAQTPKHLVRGEGQKAKLYCAPIKGHSYVFWYQQVLKNEFKFLISFQNENVFDETGMPKERFSAKCLPNSPCSLEIQATKLEDSAVYFCASSPGQENANEQFFGPGTRLTVL.

V usage is TRBV18 and J usage is TRBJ1-3, with D possibly TRBD1 on 5 matching bases. The CDR3 has 14 amino acids. V dropped 6 bases and J dropped 3 bases, with 12 bases sitting between them. Germline V gives CDR1 KGHSH, CDR2 LQKENI. CDR3 in DNA: TGTGCCAGCTCGGAAGGACAAAGTGGAAACACCATATATTTT. Amino acids: CASSEGQSGNTIYF.

CDR3 sequence (DNA): TGTGCCAGCAGCTTGGGGGGCAGGGGGCCCCAGGTAGATACGCAGTATTTT. Translation gives CASSLGGRGPQVDTQYF. J is TRBJ2-3 and V is TRBV5-4, with 8 bases aligning to TRBD1. This CDR3 region has 17 residues. Trimming took 0 bases from V and 5 from J; bases not matched to a gene: 11. The V gene's germline CDR1 is SGHNT and CDR2 YYREEE (reference sequence).

V gene TRBV7-9 combines with J gene TRBJ2-2, with D hard to call. Germline CDR1 and CDR2: SEHNR and FQNEAQ (reference sequence). This CDR3 comprises 15 residues. The V end lost 5 bases, the J end lost 0 bases, and 10 bases lay between the germline ends. CDR3 sequence: CASSPPAANTGELFF. The CDR3 DNA sequence: TGTGCCAGCAGCCCACCGGCGGCGAACACCGGGGAGCTGTTTTTT.

A remark on this clone: Other DNA sequences in the same sample also yield this CDR3. V and J are TRBV7-9 and TRBJ2-7; TRBD1 aligns across 8 bases. Germline trimming cut 5 bases from V and 6 bases from J; bases unmatched to any gene: 6. There are 13 residues in the CDR3. Germline-derived CDR1 and CDR2 are SEHNR and FQNEAQ (reference sequence). The CDR3 here is CASSLDRGGEQYF. The CDR3, as DNA: TGTGCCAGCAGCCTCGACAGGGGTGGCGAGCAGTACTTC.

This sequence joins TRBV24-1 and TRBJ2-2; D ambiguous. The V end lost 2 bases, the J end lost 4 bases, and 7 bases lay between the germline ends. The CDR3 extends over 14 amino acids. Germline V gene lookup returns CDR1 KGHDR and CDR2 SFDVKD. This CDR3 is CATSDSPGTGELFF. The CDR3 coding sequence is TGTGCCACCAGTGATTCGCCGGGCACCGGGGAGCTGTTTTTT.